A single sample is the source of the 17 T cell receptor beta chains below, sequenced in a study of T-cell memory formation after mild COVID-19 (dated by TCRdb to the early 2020s). Libraries were prepared through 5' RACE. The data were produced on an Illumina NovaSeq 6000. TCRdb cleaned the public reads at Q25 with fastp, built clones with MiXCR and kept in-frame beta chains. Identical CDR3 protein sequences are pooled into one entry, listed with their most common genes and DNA. This sample is represented by around 130,000 distinct CDR3 sequences; roughly 13% of them were singletons. The top ten clones comprise more than 25% of the sample. The sample taken for sequencing was PBMCs or a T cell subset sorted from them (not recorded which). The receptors derive from an adult woman who had mild COVID-19 (a few samples of this study predate the infection). The sample titles of this study are shuffled in the database, so cell type and time point are left out; the donor was told from shared clones.

This clonotype was seen ten or more times. This chain links TRBV5-1 with TRBJ2-1; TRBD2 is a possible D gene (6 bases). Trimming removed 0 bases from V and 10 bases from J, with 14 bases in between. This CDR3 contains 14 residues. The germline V gene encodes CDR1 SGHRS and CDR2 YFSETQ. This CDR3 reads CASSLAYGTGEQFF. For the CDR3, the DNA is TGCGCCAGCAGCTTGGCCTATGGGACTGGGGAGCAGTTCTTC. Full variable domain (missing parts from reference TRBV5-1 and TRBJ2-1): KAGVTQTPRYLIKTRGQQVTLSCSPISGHRSVSWYQQTPGQGLQFLFEYFSETQRNKGNFPGRFSGRQFSNSRSEMNVSTLELGDSALYLCASSLAYGTGEQFFGPGTRLTVL.

V usage is TRBV4-1 and J usage is TRBJ2-7; 8 bases align to TRBD1. The CDR3 runs 16 residues. V lost 4 bases, J lost 3 bases, and 11 bases stayed unmatched. Germline CDR1 and CDR2: MGHRA and YSYEKL. CDR3 residues: CASSLVETGVRYEQYF. The DNA of the CDR3 is TGCGCCAGCAGCCTAGTGGAGACAGGGGTCCGCTACGAGCAGTACTTC.

V gene TRBV4-1 combines with J gene TRBJ2-7; no clear D. This CDR3 has 15 residues. Trimming took off 1 base at V and 2 bases at J, with 12 bases between the two ends. The germline CDR1 and CDR2 sequences are MGHRA and YSYEKL. The DNA for the CDR3 is TGCGCCAGCAGCCAAGGGCCAGTACGGACCTACGAGCAGTACTTC. Translated, it gives CASSQGPVRTYEQYF.

There are a few counts of this clonotype. DNA for the CDR3: TGCGCCAGCAGCGACCTCATGGCACAGTCCCCCTACGAGCAGTACTTC. Translation gives CASSDLMAQSPYEQYF. The chain uses TRBV4-1 and TRBJ2-7; no firm D call. Trimming removed 5 bases at V and 2 bases at J, with 19 bases between. This CDR3 is 16 amino acids long. Germline V gene lookup returns CDR1 MGHRA and CDR2 YSYEKL.

The V and J genes are TRBV9 and TRBJ2-3, with 12 bases that match TRBD2. The CDR3 spans 15 residues. V gave up 5 bases and J gave up 1 base; unmatched junction bases: 2. Germline V CDR1 and CDR2: SGDLS, YYNGEE. CDR3 region: CASSPSGGGTDTQYF. The CDR3 region has the DNA TGTGCCAGCAGTCCTAGCGGGGGGGGCACAGATACGCAGTATTTT.

The V call is TRBV3-1, the J call TRBJ2-7; D call uncertain. CDR1 and CDR2 from the germline V gene are LGHDT and YNNKEL (reference sequence). The CDR3 consists of 14 residues. Trimming cost V 3 bases and J 6 bases, with 15 bases left between them. CDR3 nucleotide sequence: TGTGCCAGCAGCCAGGGAATATCTCCTGTCGAGCAGTACTTC. This codes for CASSQGISPVEQYF.

This clonotype was seen at least ten times. V and J are TRBV6-4 and TRBJ2-5; D is perhaps TRBD1 (6 bases). This CDR3 contains 15 residues. V lost 0 bases, J lost 2 bases, and 10 bases lay in between. Germline V gives CDR1 MRHNA, CDR2 SNTAGT. CDR3 amino acids: CASSDSGGPQETQYF. In nucleotides, the CDR3 is TGTGCCAGCAGTGACTCAGGGGGACCACAAGAGACCCAGTACTTC.

The chain couples TRBV11-2 to TRBJ2-1; 7 bases are shared with TRBD2. The ends lost 5 bases at V and 10 bases at J; junction bases unmatched: 8. The germline CDR1 and CDR2 sequences are SGHAT and FQNNGV. The CDR3 is made up of 13 amino acids. The CDR3 nucleotides read TGTGCCAGCAGCCGCAGCGGGAACGACGAGCAGTTCTTC. Residues: CASSRSGNDEQFF. The whole variable domain, remainder taken from reference TRBV11-2 and TRBJ2-1, is EAGVAQSPRYKIIEKRQSVAFWCNPISGHATLYWYQQILGQGPKLLIQFQNNGVVDDSQLPKDRFSAERLKGVDSTLKIQPAKLEDSAVYLCASSRSGNDEQFFGPGTRLTVL.

This clonotype was observed at least ten times. V usage is TRBV12-3 or TRBV12-4 and J usage is TRBJ2-1, with D unresolved. The CDR3 spans 15 residues. Between the trimmed V and J ends, which lost 6 bases and 2 bases, there was a span of 14 bases. The CDR3, as DNA: TGTGCCAGCAGCCCTCTAGAGCCAGCCTACAATGAGCAGTTCTTC. This codes for CASSPLEPAYNEQFF.

The chain uses TRBV9 and TRBJ2-7; TRBD2 aligns across 9 bases. Per the germline V gene, CDR1 is SGDLS and CDR2 is YYNGEE. Trimming cost V 4 bases and J 7 bases; bases outside gene matches: 9. The length of the CDR3 is 14 residues. The CDR3 loop reads CASSLQGLAGEQYF. The CDR3 DNA follows: TGTGCCAGCAGCCTACAGGGGCTAGCGGGGGAGCAGTACTTC.

This chain links TRBV5-1 with TRBJ2-7; D might be TRBD1 or TRBD2, each matching 5 bases. Per germline, CDR1 SGHRS and CDR2 YFSETQ. The length of the CDR3 is 17 residues. The V gene lost 4 bases and the J gene lost 7 bases, with 27 bases spanning the gap. The CDR3 loop reads CASSPGGGAGRTWEQYF. The CDR3 DNA sequence: TGCGCCAGCAGCCCTGGAGGTGGGGCGGGCCGCACCTGGGAGCAGTACTTC.

The chain employs TRBV6-2 or TRBV6-3 and TRBJ2-1, with 7 bases lining up with TRBD1. Unmatched junction bases numbered 6, after V lost 7 bases and J lost 3 bases. Germline V lookup: CDR1 MNHEY, CDR2 SVGEGT. CDR3 size: 14 residues. The CDR3 is CASTLDRSYNEQFF. In DNA, the CDR3 is TGTGCCAGCACCCTGGACAGGAGCTACAATGAGCAGTTCTTC.

This clonotype was counted a few times. The CDR3 coding sequence is TGTGCCAGTAGCCTTAGCGGGAGGTGGAGCGATGAGCAGTTCTTC. Encoded protein: CASSLSGRWSDEQFF. The J gene is TRBJ2-1, the V gene TRBV19, with TRBD2 identical over 10 bases. V lost 6 bases to trimming and J lost 8 bases; unmatched junction nucleotides: 10. The CDR3 consists of 15 residues. Germline V gene lookup returns CDR1 LNHDA and CDR2 SQIVND (reference sequence).

The chain is built from TRBV7-6 and TRBJ1-4, with a possible D match to TRBD1 (5 bases). Germline values: CDR1 SGHVS, CDR2 FNYEAQ. Trimming took off 5 bases at V and 7 bases at J, with 20 bases between the two ends. The CDR3 totals 16 residues. CDR3 in DNA: TGTGCCAGCAGCCTAACTCAAGGGGCGACTGGTGAAAAACTGTTTTTT. Residues: CASSLTQGATGEKLFF.

This clonotype was counted at least ten times. This chain joins TRBV7-9 and TRBJ2-5, with 10 bases lining up with TRBD2. The CDR3 length is 15 residues. J lost 2 bases, V lost 5 bases, and 5 bases had no gene match. CDR1 and CDR2 (germline): SEHNR, FQNEAQ (reference sequence). For the CDR3, the DNA is TGTGCCAGCAGCGAACTAGCGGGGTATCAAGAGACCCAGTACTTC. The encoded protein is CASSELAGYQETQYF.

V gene TRBV7-9 combines with J gene TRBJ2-5, with D perhaps matching TRBD2 (5 bases). The CDR3 runs 13 residues. Trimming shortened V by 2 bases and J by 2 bases, and 6 bases separated the two germline ends. CDR1 is SEHNR, CDR2 FQNEAQ, per germline (reference sequence). This CDR3 reads CASSLSGQETQYF. The CDR3 DNA follows: TGTGCCAGCAGCTTATCGGGACAAGAGACCCAGTACTTC.

This clonotype has a handful of counts. This sequence joins TRBV19 and TRBJ2-3; D remains ambiguous. Germline loops: CDR1 LNHDA, CDR2 SQIVND (reference sequence). CDR3 length: 14 residues. V dropped 4 bases and J dropped 6 bases, with 14 bases sitting between them. CDR3 sequence reads: CASSTRLGMDTQYF. The CDR3 DNA is TGTGCCAGTAGTACCCGACTGGGGATGGATACGCAGTATTTT. The full variable domain, in which reference TRBV19 and TRBJ2-3 provide the parts outside the CDR3, is DGGITQSPKYLFRKEGQNVTLSCEQNLNHDAMYWYRQDPGQGLRLIYYSQIVNDFQKGDIAEGYSVSREKKESFPLTVTSAQKNPTAFYLCASSTRLGMDTQYFGPGTRLTVL.